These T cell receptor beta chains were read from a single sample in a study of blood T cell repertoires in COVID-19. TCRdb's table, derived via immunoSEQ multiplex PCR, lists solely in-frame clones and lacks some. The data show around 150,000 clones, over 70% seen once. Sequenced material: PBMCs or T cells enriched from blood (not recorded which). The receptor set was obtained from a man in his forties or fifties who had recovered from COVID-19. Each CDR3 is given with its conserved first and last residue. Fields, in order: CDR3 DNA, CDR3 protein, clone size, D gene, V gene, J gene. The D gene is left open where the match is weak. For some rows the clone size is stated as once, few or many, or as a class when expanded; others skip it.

DNA: TGCGCCAGCAGCTTGGGAGGGTACAATGAGCAGTTCTTC
CDR3: CASSLGGYNEQFF
size: NA
D: NA
V: TRBV5-1
J: TRBJ2-1

DNA: TGCGCCAGCAGCTTGGACGGAGCTAACTATGGCTACACCTTC
CDR3: CASSLDGANYGYTF
size: few
D: NA
V: TRBV5-1
J: TRBJ1-2

DNA: TGTGCCAGCAGCTTAGCTGGTGGCCAGCCCCAGCATTTT
CDR3: CASSLAGGQPQHF
size: NA
D: NA
V: TRBV7-2
J: TRBJ1-5

DNA: TGTGCCAGCAGCTCAAATACATTGAACACTGAAGCTTTCTTT
CDR3: CASSSNTLNTEAFF
size: NA
D: NA
V: TRBV7-8
J: TRBJ1-1

DNA: TGTGCCATCAGGGGCAGGCAGAACACAGATACGCAGTATTTT
CDR3: CAIRGRQNTDTQYF
size: NA
D: NA
V: TRBV10-3
J: TRBJ2-3

DNA: TGTGCCACCACCCATAGGGCAGGGTCCGGGGAGCTGTTTTTT
CDR3: CATTHRAGSGELFF
size: NA
D: NA
V: TRBV28
J: TRBJ2-2

DNA: TGTGCCAGCAGCTTTCAGGGGGCAAACACTGAAGCTTTCTTT
CDR3: CASSFQGANTEAFF
size: NA
D: TRBD1
V: TRBV11-3
J: TRBJ1-1

DNA: TGTGCCAGCAGCTCCTGGACTGTGGGCGATACGCAGTATTTT
CDR3: CASSSWTVGDTQYF
size: NA
D: NA
V: TRBV5-4
J: TRBJ2-3

DNA: TGTGCCAGCAGCCAAGAGTGGGAGGCCCAAGAGACCCAGTACTTC
CDR3: CASSQEWEAQETQYF
size: NA
D: NA
V: TRBV3-1/TRBV3-2
J: TRBJ2-5

DNA: TGTGCCAGCAGTGAAAACCCAGCGTACCAAGAGACCCAGTACTTC
CDR3: CASSENPAYQETQYF
size: NA
D: NA
V: TRBV25-1
J: TRBJ2-5

DNA: TGTGCCAGCAGCTTGGGCGGGGGGGAGACCCAGTACTTC
CDR3: CASSLGGGETQYF
size: NA
D: TRBD2
V: TRBV7-2
J: TRBJ2-5

DNA: TGTGCCAGCAGCCGGGTAACGACAGGGCAGACCTACGAGCAGTACTTC
CDR3: CASSRVTTGQTYEQYF
size: NA
D: TRBD1
V: TRBV3-1/TRBV3-2
J: TRBJ2-7

DNA: TGTGCCAGCTCCCTCGGGACTAGGGAGACCCAGTACTTC
CDR3: CASSLGTRETQYF
size: NA
D: TRBD2
V: TRBV18
J: TRBJ2-5

DNA: TGTGCCAGCAGCTTGGGAGGACAGGGCCGGGGGTATGGCTACACCTTC
CDR3: CASSLGGQGRGYGYTF
size: NA
D: TRBD1
V: TRBV7-2
J: TRBJ1-2

DNA: TGCGCCAGCAGCTTGGCGGCGGGTTTCCAAGAGACCCAGTACTTC
CDR3: CASSLAAGFQETQYF
size: once
D: NA
V: TRBV5-1
J: TRBJ2-5

DNA: TGTGCCAGCAGGGGTATGGAGTTTAGCAATCAGCCCCAGCATTTT
CDR3: CASRGMEFSNQPQHF
size: once
D: NA
V: TRBV2
J: TRBJ1-5

DNA: TGTGCCAGCAGCTTAGATGTGGGACGGGAGAATTCACCCCTCCACTTT
CDR3: CASSLDVGRENSPLHF
size: NA
D: NA
V: TRBV5-8
J: TRBJ1-6

DNA: TGTGCCTGTTCCGGGACTAGCTCCTACGAGCAGTACTTC
CDR3: CACSGTSSYEQYF
size: NA
D: TRBD2
V: TRBV19
J: TRBJ2-7

DNA: TGTGCCAGCAGTTTGGGGGGACCTGGAAACACCATATATTTT
CDR3: CASSLGGPGNTIYF
size: NA
D: NA
V: TRBV28
J: TRBJ1-3

DNA: TGTGCCTGGAGTGGCCGGGGGGCGGTCAACGAGCAGTACTTC
CDR3: CAWSGRGAVNEQYF
size: NA
D: NA
V: TRBV30
J: TRBJ2-7

DNA: TGTGCCAGCAGATCCGGGACAGAATTTTCGTACAATGAGCAGTTCTTC
CDR3: CASRSGTEFSYNEQFF
size: NA
D: TRBD1
V: TRBV7-8
J: TRBJ2-1

DNA: TGTGCCAGTAGTTACTACTTCCCGGGGGAGACCCAGTACTTC
CDR3: CASSYYFPGETQYF
size: NA
D: NA
V: TRBV19
J: TRBJ2-5

DNA: TGTGCCGTCACGGGACTAGCGGGCACCGGGGAGCTGTTTTTT
CDR3: CAVTGLAGTGELFF
size: once
D: TRBD2
V: TRBV6-5
J: TRBJ2-2

DNA: TGTGCCAGCAGTCCGCGGGGTTCGAACACTGAAGCTTTCTTT
CDR3: CASSPRGSNTEAFF
size: NA
D: NA
V: TRBV6-4
J: TRBJ1-1

DNA: TGTGCCAGCAGCCAAGGAAGTAGCGGGGGGGACAATGAGCAGTTCTTC
CDR3: CASSQGSSGGDNEQFF
size: NA
D: TRBD2
V: TRBV4-2
J: TRBJ2-1

DNA: TGTGCCAGTAGTATAGATCATCAGCGGGGCATGGGGACAGATACGCAGTATTTT
CDR3: CASSIDHQRGMGTDTQYF
size: NA
D: TRBD2
V: TRBV19
J: TRBJ2-3

DNA: TGTGCCAGCAGTTTTAAGGGAGAACTAGGGGGCTACACCTTC
CDR3: CASSFKGELGGYTF
size: NA
D: NA
V: TRBV27
J: TRBJ1-2